These 24 T cell receptor beta chains were all obtained from the same sample, sequenced in a study of T cells in localized non-small cell lung cancer. TCRdb's copy holds only in-frame clones and misses some; the assay was immunoSEQ multiplex PCR. The table records about 28,000 clones, less than 95% of them present only once. The sequenced sample was peripheral blood, obtained before any cancer treatment. These TCRs come from a woman aged 35-70 years with stage I lung adenocarcinoma.

The rearrangement uses TRBV12-5 and TRBJ1-4; the match to TRBD1 covers 9 bases. V was clipped by 7 bases and J by 4 bases; unmatched bases: 13. Looked up from germline, CDR1 is LGHNT and CDR2 is FRNRAP. CDR3 size: 17 residues. In DNA form, the CDR3 reads TGTGCTAGTGCCCCATACCCGGGACAGGGATATAATGAAAAACTGTTTTTT. It yields the protein CASAPYPGQGYNEKLFF.

The chain combines TRBV19 with TRBJ1-4; D unresolved. Germline V gives CDR1 LNHDA, CDR2 SQIVND (reference sequence). The CDR3 is 14 amino acids. Between the trimmed V and J ends, which lost 3 bases and 0 bases, there was a span of 5 bases. CDR3 region: CASSIRTTNEKLFF. The CDR3 DNA is TGTGCCAGTAGTATCAGAACAACTAATGAAAAACTGTTTTTT.

The chain employs TRBV4-2 and TRBJ1-3; 8 positions agree with TRBD1. V shed 0 bases and J 0 bases; nucleotides not matched to a gene: 10. The CDR3 loop spans 19 amino acids. Germline V CDR1 and CDR2: LGHNA, YNFKEQ. Written as DNA, the CDR3 is TGTGCCAGCAGCCAAGAAGTCTTGGGCAGGGGGCTCTCTGGAAACACCATATATTTT. As protein: CASSQEVLGRGLSGNTIYF.

The chain recombines TRBV18 with TRBJ2-1; TRBD1 matches 7 bases. This CDR3 region has 20 residues. V lost 2 bases and J lost 3; bases outside the gene matches: 19. The germline V gene encodes CDR1 KGHSH and CDR2 LQKENI. CDR3 region: CASSPSGQKRERTYYNEQFF. DNA for the CDR3: TGTGCCAGCTCACCATCGGGACAGAAGCGAGAGCGGACCTACTACAATGAGCAGTTCTTC.

V gene TRBV5-1 combines with J gene TRBJ2-2; the match to TRBD2 covers 8 bases. The CDR3 consists of 16 residues. Germline values: CDR1 SGHRS, CDR2 YFSETQ. J lost 0 bases, V lost 4 bases, and 5 bases had no gene match. The CDR3, as DNA: TGCGCCAGCAGCCTTACGGGACTAGCGAACACCGGGGAGCTGTTTTTT. Its translation: CASSLTGLANTGELFF.

The count of this clone is one. The chain recombines TRBV13 with TRBJ2-5; D is possibly TRBD2 (5 bases). With the DNA end fitting TRBJ2-7 better, the J assignment may be wrong. Germline CDR1 reads PRHDT; CDR2 reads FYEKMQ (reference sequence). The CDR3 contains 13 residues. CDR3 bases: TGTGCCAGCAGTCCGGGGTTTGCGTACGAGCAGTACTTC. As protein: CASSPGFAYEQYF.

The chain couples TRBV19 to TRBJ1-1; D not resolved. CDR1 LNHDA and CDR2 SQIVND come from the germline V gene (reference sequence). The CDR3 loop spans 13 amino acids. The ends were cut back, 1 base at V and 2 bases at J, with 5 bases in the middle. CDR3: CASSIVTNTEAFF. The CDR3 region has the DNA TGTGCCAGTAGTATAGTGACCAACACTGAAGCTTTCTTT.

This clone was observed a few times. This chain links TRBV28 with TRBJ2-2, with no clear D. The CDR3 consists of 14 residues. Germline lookup yields CDR1 MDHEN and CDR2 SYDVKM. The V gene lost 6 bases and the J gene lost 6 bases, with 14 bases spanning the gap. For the CDR3, the DNA is TGTGCCAGCAGCCTCTCCGCAGTTTCCGGGGAGCTGTTTTTT. This gives the protein CASSLSAVSGELFF.

The CDR3 coding sequence is TGTGCCAGCAGCTTGCTCAGGGGGAGGACCGGGGAGCTGTTTTTT. It translates to CASSLLRGRTGELFF. The rearrangement links TRBV5-5 to TRBJ2-2, with D possibly matching TRBD1 (7 bases). The V end was cut by 1 base, the J end by 5 bases, with 12 bases between. CDR1 and CDR2 (germline): SGHKS, YYEKEE (reference sequence). The CDR3 has 15 amino acids. The variable domain in full, completed from reference TRBV5-5 and TRBJ2-2, reads DAGVTQSPTHLIKTRGQQVTLRCSPISGHKSVSWYQQVLGQGPQFIFQYYEKEERGRGNFPDRFSARQFPNYSSELNVNALLLGDSALYLCASSLLRGRTGELFFGEGSRLTVL.

The J gene is TRBJ2-7, the V gene TRBV5-1; D might be TRBD1 (6 bases). The germline V and J ends were trimmed by 0 bases and 5 bases, with 18 bases remaining between them. The CDR3 contains 16 residues. Germline CDR1 SGHRS, CDR2 YFSETQ. As DNA, the CDR3 is TGCGCCAGCAGCTTGGGGCCAAGGACAGAGGGGAACGAGCAGTACTTC. Protein: CASSLGPRTEGNEQYF.

The gene calls are TRBV6-6 and TRBJ1-1; no firm D call. CDR3 size: 14 residues. Germline values: CDR1 MNHNY, CDR2 SVGAGI (reference sequence). The V end was cut by 0 bases, the J end by 0 bases, with 5 bases between. The DNA of the CDR3 is TGTGCCAGCAGTTACTCCGCTATGAACACTGAAGCTTTCTTT. Its protein is CASSYSAMNTEAFF.

The CDR3 DNA reads as TGTGCCACCAAAGAGGGGGGTCTCCAAGAGACCCAGTACTTC. Encoded protein: CATKEGGLQETQYF. The chain is built from TRBV19 and TRBJ2-5, with D perhaps being TRBD1 or TRBD2 (6 bases each). Trimming stripped 10 bases from V and 1 base from J, with 16 bases between. The CDR3 is made up of 14 amino acids. The germline V gene has CDR1 LNHDA and CDR2 SQIVND (reference sequence).

The chain carries TRBV11-1 and TRBJ2-1; 11 nucleotides line up with TRBD2. Germline V gives CDR1 SGHAT, CDR2 FQDESV (reference sequence). This CDR3 has 16 amino acids. The trim removed 4 bases at V and 5 bases at J, leaving 7 bases unmatched. CDR3 DNA sequence: TGTGCCAGCAGCTCCACTAGCGGGAGTAGGAACAATGAGCAGTTCTTC. This encodes CASSSTSGSRNNEQFF. Full variable domain (missing parts from reference TRBV11-1 and TRBJ2-1): EAEVAQSPRYKITEKSQAVAFWCDPISGHATLYWYRQILGQGPELLVQFQDESVVDDSQLPKDRFSAERLKGVDSTLKIQPAELGDSAMYLCASSSTSGSRNNEQFFGPGTRLTVL.

The J gene is TRBJ2-7, the V gene TRBV6-5; 9 positions match TRBD1. Trimming cost V 6 bases and J 4 bases; bases outside gene matches: 4. CDR1 is MNHEY and CDR2 is SVGAGI in the germline V gene. The CDR3 covers 13 residues. CDR3 nucleotides: TGTGCCAGCAGGGACAGGGGAAGGTACGAGCAGTACTTC. This codes for CASRDRGRYEQYF.

The V and J genes are TRBV5-5 and TRBJ2-7; TRBD1 might be the D (6 bases). This CDR3 has 14 residues. Germline V lookup: CDR1 SGHKS, CDR2 YYEKEE (reference sequence). Trimming pared 6 bases from V and 2 bases from J, leaving 15 bases between. The DNA of the CDR3 is TGTGCCAGCAACCAAAATACAGGGACCTACGAGCAGTACTTC. Protein: CASNQNTGTYEQYF.

This clone has a single count. Other nucleotide sequences from this sample produce the same CDR3. This chain uses TRBV4-1 with TRBJ1-1; D gene ambiguous. The CDR3 is 14 residues long. Germline V gene sequence: CDR1 MGHRA, CDR2 YSYEKL. V shed 0 bases and J shed 2 bases, with 7 bases lying between them. The CDR3 nucleotides are TGCGCCAGCAGCCAAGAGATTCTCAACACTGAAGCTTTCTTT. It codes for CASSQEILNTEAFF.

V is TRBV7-2 and J is TRBJ1-1; TRBD1 matches at 7 bases. Germline values: CDR1 SGHTA, CDR2 FQGNSA. Trimming removed 5 bases from V and 4 bases from J; junction bases left unmatched: 4. The CDR3 has 13 residues. The CDR3 DNA sequence: TGTGCCAGCAGCGCAGCAGGGGGCACTGAAGCTTTCTTT. Translated, it gives CASSAAGGTEAFF.

The chain carries TRBV7-2 and TRBJ1-3; no clear D gene. V lost 1 base and J 4 bases, leaving 11 bases between the germline ends. The CDR3 has 15 residues. The germline V gene encodes CDR1 SGHTA and CDR2 FQGNSA. The CDR3 DNA sequence: TGTGCCAGCAGCTTAGACTTCCGTGCCGGAAACACCATATATTTT. Its translation: CASSLDFRAGNTIYF.

This sequence joins TRBV2 and TRBJ1-5; 7 positions agree with TRBD1. The CDR3 totals 14 residues. Unmatched junction bases numbered 2, after V lost 4 bases and J lost 2 bases. Germline V gives CDR1 SNHLY, CDR2 FYNNEI. CDR3 DNA: TGTGCCAGCAGTGGACAGGGAGGCAATCAGCCCCAGCATTTT. Its protein product is CASSGQGGNQPQHF.

The rearrangement joins TRBV19 to TRBJ2-3, with D tentatively TRBD1 or TRBD2 (5 bases each). Germline values: CDR1 LNHDA, CDR2 SQIVND (reference sequence). Trimming took off 1 base at V and 6 bases at J, with 14 bases between the two ends. The CDR3 has 15 amino acids. CDR3 protein: CASSIGDLVVDTQYF. The DNA for the CDR3 is TGTGCCAGTAGTATAGGGGACCTGGTGGTGGATACGCAGTATTTT.

The V call is TRBV9, the J call TRBJ2-2, with 8 bases aligning to TRBD1. The CDR3 has 16 residues. Germline V gene data show CDR1 as SGDLS and CDR2 as YYNGEE. V lost 3 bases, J lost 7 bases, and 11 bases stayed unmatched. CDR3 residues: CASSGLSQGASGELFF. The CDR3 nucleotides read TGTGCCAGCAGCGGACTCTCTCAGGGGGCAAGCGGGGAGCTGTTTTTT. Supplemented by reference TRBV9 and TRBJ2-2, the full variable domain reads DSGVTQTPKHLITATGQRVTLRCSPRSGDLSVYWYQQSLDQGLQFLIQYYNGEERAKGNILERFSAQQFPDLHSELNLSSLELGDSALYFCASSGLSQGASGELFFGEGSRLTVL.

The chain carries TRBV7-2 and TRBJ2-3; TRBD2 aligns across 8 bases. V dropped 2 bases and J dropped 9; count of bases not matched to a gene: 1. The CDR3 totals 12 residues. Germline CDR1 and CDR2: SGHTA and FQGNSA. The CDR3 DNA is TGTGCCAGCAGCTTAACGGGGGGGACGCAGTATTTT. Its translation is CASSLTGGTQYF.

The J gene is TRBJ2-1, the V gene TRBV11-2; D is unclear. Trimming cost V 0 bases and J 8 bases, with 14 bases left between them. This CDR3 spans 15 amino acids. Germline V CDR1 and CDR2: SGHAT, FQNNGV. The CDR3 loop reads CASSLDRVGRDEQFF. CDR3 coding DNA: TGTGCCAGCAGCTTAGATCGAGTAGGGCGCGATGAGCAGTTCTTC.

This sequence joins TRBV2 and TRBJ2-7, with 9 bases matching TRBD1. Per germline, CDR1 SNHLY and CDR2 FYNNEI. The CDR3 is made up of 19 amino acids. V was pared by 0 bases and J by 2 bases, with 14 bases of the junction left unmatched. CDR3 residues: CASSEAQGAAGPGPYEQYF. The CDR3 nucleotides are TGTGCCAGCAGTGAAGCACAGGGGGCCGCCGGGCCCGGCCCCTACGAGCAGTACTTC.